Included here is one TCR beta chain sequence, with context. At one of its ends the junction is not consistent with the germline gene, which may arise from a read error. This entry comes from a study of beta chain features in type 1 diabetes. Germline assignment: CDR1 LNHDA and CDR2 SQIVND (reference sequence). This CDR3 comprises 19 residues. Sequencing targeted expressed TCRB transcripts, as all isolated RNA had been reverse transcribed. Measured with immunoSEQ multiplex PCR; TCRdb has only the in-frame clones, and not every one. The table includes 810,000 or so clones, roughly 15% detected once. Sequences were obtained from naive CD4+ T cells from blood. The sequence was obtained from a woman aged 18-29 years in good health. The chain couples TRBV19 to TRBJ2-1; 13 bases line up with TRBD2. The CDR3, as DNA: TGTGCCAGTAGTATAGATGTCGGGACTAGCGGGACCGCCTACGATGAGCAGTTCTTC. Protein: CASSIDVGTSGTAYDEQFF.